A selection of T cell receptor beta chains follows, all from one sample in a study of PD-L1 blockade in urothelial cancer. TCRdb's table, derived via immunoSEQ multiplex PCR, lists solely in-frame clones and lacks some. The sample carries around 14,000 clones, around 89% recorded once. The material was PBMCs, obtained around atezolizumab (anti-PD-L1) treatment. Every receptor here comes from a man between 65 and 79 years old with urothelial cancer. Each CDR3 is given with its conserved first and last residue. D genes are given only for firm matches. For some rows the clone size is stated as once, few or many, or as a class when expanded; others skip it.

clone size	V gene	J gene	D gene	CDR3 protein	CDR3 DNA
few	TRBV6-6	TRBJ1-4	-	CASSYLGAANEKLFF	TGTGCCAGCAGTTACTTGGGGGCTGCTAATGAAAAACTGTTTTTT
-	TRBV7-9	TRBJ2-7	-	CASSSGRQYEQYF	TGTGCCAGCAGCTCAGGGAGGCAATACGAGCAGTACTTC
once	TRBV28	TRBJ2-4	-	CASSISQTGKNIQYF	TGTGCCAGCAGCATATCCCAGACAGGCAAAAACATTCAGTACTTC
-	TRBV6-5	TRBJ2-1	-	CASRPSLDNEQFF	TGTGCCAGCAGACCTAGCCTTGACAATGAGCAGTTCTTC
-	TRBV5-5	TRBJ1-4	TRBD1	CASSSGQLNEKLFF	TGTGCCAGCAGCTCGGGACAGCTTAATGAAAAACTGTTTTTT
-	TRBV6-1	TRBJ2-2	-	CASKEVGELFF	TGTGCCAGCAAAGAGGTCGGGGAGCTGTTTTTT
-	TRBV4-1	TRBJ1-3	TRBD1	CASSVTTGPSGNTIYF	TGCGCCAGCAGCGTAACGACAGGGCCTTCTGGAAACACCATATATTTT
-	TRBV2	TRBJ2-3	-	CASKDNTDTQYF	TGTGCCAGCAAGGACAACACAGATACGCAGTATTTT
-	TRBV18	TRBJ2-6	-	CASSPNNYRGTGANVLTF	TGTGCCAGCTCACCAAATAATTATCGGGGAACTGGGGCCAACGTCCTGACTTTC
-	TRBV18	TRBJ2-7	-	CASSPYEANTYEQYF	TGTGCCAGCTCACCATACGAGGCCAATACCTACGAGCAGTACTTC
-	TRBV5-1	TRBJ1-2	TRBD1	CASSSGQGGNYGYTF	TGCGCCAGCAGCTCGGGACAGGGTGGCAACTATGGCTACACCTTC
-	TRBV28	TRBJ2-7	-	CASSFNYEQYF	TGTGCCAGCAGTTTTAACTACGAGCAGTACTTC
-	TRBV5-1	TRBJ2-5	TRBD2	CASRPSGGAETQYF	TGCGCCAGCAGACCTAGCGGGGGGGCGGAGACCCAGTACTTC
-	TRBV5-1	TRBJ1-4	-	CASSLEGRTHNEKLFF	TGCGCCAGCAGCTTGGAGGGCAGGACACATAATGAAAAACTGTTTTTT